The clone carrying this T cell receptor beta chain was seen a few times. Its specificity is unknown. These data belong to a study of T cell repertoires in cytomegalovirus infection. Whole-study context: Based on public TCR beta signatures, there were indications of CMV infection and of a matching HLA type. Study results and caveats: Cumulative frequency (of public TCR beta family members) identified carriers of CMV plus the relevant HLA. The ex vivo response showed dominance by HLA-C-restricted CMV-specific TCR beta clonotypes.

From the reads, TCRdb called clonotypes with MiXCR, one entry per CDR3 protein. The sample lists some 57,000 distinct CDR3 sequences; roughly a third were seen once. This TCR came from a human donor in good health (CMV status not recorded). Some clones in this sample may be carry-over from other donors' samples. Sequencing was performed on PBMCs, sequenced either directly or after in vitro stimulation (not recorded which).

CDR3 loop: CASSNTGAGEKLFF. Written as DNA, the CDR3 is TGTGCCAGCAGTAATACAGGGGCAGGTGAAAAACTGTTTTTT. V is TRBV12-3 or TRBV12-4 and J is TRBJ1-4; 7 bases align to TRBD1. This CDR3 region has 14 residues. The junction had 7 bases not matched to a gene; V was cut back by 5 bases and J by 7 bases.